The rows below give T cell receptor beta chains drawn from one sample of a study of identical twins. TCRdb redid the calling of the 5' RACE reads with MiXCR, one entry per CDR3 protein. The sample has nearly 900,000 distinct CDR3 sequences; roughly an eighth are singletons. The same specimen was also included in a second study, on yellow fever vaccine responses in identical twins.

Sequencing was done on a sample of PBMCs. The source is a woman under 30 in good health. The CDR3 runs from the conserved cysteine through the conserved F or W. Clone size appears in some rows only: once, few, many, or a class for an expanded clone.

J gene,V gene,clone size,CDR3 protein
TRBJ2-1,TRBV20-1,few,CSASAVIFSSYNEQFF
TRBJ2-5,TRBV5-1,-,CASSLATWTFYTETQYF
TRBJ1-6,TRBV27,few,CASMNYNSPLHF
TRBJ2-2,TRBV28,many,CASSSPGQVRNTGELFF
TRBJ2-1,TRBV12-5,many,CASGLDRTSYNEQFF
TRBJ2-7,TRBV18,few,CASSPGAGGYEQYF
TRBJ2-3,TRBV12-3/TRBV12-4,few,CASSLTGDGTDTQYF
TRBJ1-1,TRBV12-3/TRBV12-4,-,CASSYEGTLYGDTEAFF
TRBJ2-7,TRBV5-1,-,CASSWRTAFYEQYF
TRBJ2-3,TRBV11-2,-,CASSATFGLASQYF
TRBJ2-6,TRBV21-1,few,CASSKTFGGCGANVLTF
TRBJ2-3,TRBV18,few,CASSVGQGASDTQYF
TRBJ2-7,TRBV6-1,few,CASSPGVAGTYEQYF
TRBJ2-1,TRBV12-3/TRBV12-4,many,CASSLWGLVNEQFF
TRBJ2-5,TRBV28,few,CASSFFGQLQETQYF
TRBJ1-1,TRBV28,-,CATTTAGPEAFF
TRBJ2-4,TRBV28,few,CASSPTPGGTGPTNIQYF
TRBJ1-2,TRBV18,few,CASSDTYGYTF
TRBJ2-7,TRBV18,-,CASSRDSSGLLYEQYF
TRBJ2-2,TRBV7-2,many,CASSLKNTGELFF
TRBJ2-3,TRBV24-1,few,CATSAGGGADTQYF
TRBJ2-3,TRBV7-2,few,CASSLLAGTSTDTQYF
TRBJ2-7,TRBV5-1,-,CASSKSGTSEFSYEQYF
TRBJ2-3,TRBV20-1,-,CSASDIRQGGTDTQYF
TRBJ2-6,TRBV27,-,CASSQEGSSGANVLTF
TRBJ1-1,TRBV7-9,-,CASSHTGLGNTEAFF
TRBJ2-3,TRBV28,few,CASSFERGGPTDTQYF
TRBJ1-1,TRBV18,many,CASSPGIGTEAFF
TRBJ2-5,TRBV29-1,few,CSVESGSETQYF
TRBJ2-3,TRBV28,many,CASRSNVEDTQYF
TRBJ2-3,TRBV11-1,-,CASSSTGTYWGPTTDTQYF